Shown below are 32 T cell receptor beta chains from a single sample sequenced in a study of blood T cells in healthy people across ages. The authors ran a second PCR of about 6 to 11 cycles using a sample-barcoded 5' primer and a J-beta primer mix. Each CDR3 protein is one row after TCRdb ran MiXCR on the 5' RACE reads. The sample consists of approximately 1.5 million distinct CDR3 sequences, 34% of them appearing once. Sequences were obtained from blood. The receptors come from a woman aged 25 to 39 in good health.

The chain has TRBV12-3 or TRBV12-4 and TRBJ2-1; TRBD1 matches at 8 bases. V gave up 7 bases and J gave up 7 bases; unmatched junction bases: 6. The CDR3 length is 13 residues. CDR3 protein: CASKAQGGNEQFF. The CDR3 DNA is TGTGCCAGCAAGGCACAGGGGGGAAATGAGCAGTTCTTC.

This CDR3 reads CASSPTGLAGGYEQYF. CDR3 nucleotides: TGTGCCAGCAGTCCCACCGGACTAGCGGGAGGCTACGAGCAGTACTTC. The chain carries TRBV9 and TRBJ2-7; 14 positions agree with TRBD2. Germline-derived CDR1 and CDR2 are SGDLS and YYNGEE. V shed 5 bases and J 3 bases; nucleotides not matched to a gene: 7. The CDR3 extends over 16 amino acids.

V usage is TRBV6-2 or TRBV6-3 and J usage is TRBJ2-3; TRBD2 agrees at 8 bases. The germline CDR1 and CDR2 sequences are MNHEY and SVGEGT. The length of the CDR3 is 15 residues. The V and J ends lost 4 bases and 4 bases, in that order; junction bases with no gene match: 7. The CDR3 loop reads CASSLNGGAADTQYF. The CDR3 DNA follows: TGTGCCAGCAGTTTAAACGGGGGGGCAGCAGATACGCAGTATTTT.

The V call is TRBV9, the J call TRBJ2-5; D remains unclear. The germline gives CDR1 SGDLS, CDR2 YYNGEE. The V gene lost 0 bases and the J gene lost 1 base, with 16 bases spanning the gap. CDR3 length equals 17 residues. The CDR3 here is CASSVGGVFVPQETQYF. DNA of the CDR3: TGTGCCAGCAGCGTAGGTGGGGTATTTGTGCCCCAAGAGACCCAGTACTTC.

The CDR3 reads CSARVLAGGLLSTQETQYF. CDR3 coding DNA: TGCAGTGCTAGAGTTCTAGCGGGAGGACTTTTATCCACCCAAGAGACCCAGTACTTC. The chain combines TRBV20-1 with TRBJ2-5; 11 nucleotides agree with TRBD2. The CDR3 runs 19 residues. Losses at the gene ends were 1 base for V and 1 base for J; bases not matched to a gene: 14. Germline CDR1 reads DFQATT; CDR2 reads SNEGSKA (reference sequence).

A note on this clonotype: A clone one base away is much larger, so this may be a read error. The chain links TRBV29-1 to TRBJ2-5; 15 bases agree with TRBD2. The assigned J gene may be wrong: the sequence end matches TRBJ2-7 better. This CDR3 spans 13 amino acids. Germline loops: CDR1 SQVTM, CDR2 ANQGSEA. In nucleotides, the CDR3 is TGCTGCGCTGGGACTAGCGGGAGGCGCGAGCAGTACTTC. Encoded protein: CCAGTSGRREQYF.

This clonotype has a handful of counts. This rearrangement joins TRBV12-3 or TRBV12-4 to TRBJ2-7; 7 nucleotides agree with TRBD1. V dropped 5 bases and J dropped 3; count of bases not matched to a gene: 7. The CDR3 consists of 14 residues. CDR3 nucleotide sequence: TGTGCCAGCAGTCAGGGACAGACGATCTACGAGCAGTACTTC. Translation: CASSQGQTIYEQYF.

The chain has TRBV3-1 and TRBJ2-5; TRBD1 matches at 7 bases. V dropped 2 bases and J dropped 10; count of bases not matched to a gene: 10. The CDR3 runs to 14 residues. Germline CDR1 reads LGHDT; CDR2 reads YNNKEL (reference sequence). CDR3 in amino acids: CASSQHRTGRSQYF. In DNA form, the CDR3 reads TGTGCCAGCAGCCAACATCGGACAGGTCGTAGCCAGTACTTC.

The genes are TRBV5-1 and TRBJ2-5, with D tentatively TRBD2 (6 bases). This CDR3 is built from 14 residues. CDR1 is SGHRS and CDR2 is YFSETQ in the germline V gene. V dropped 5 bases and J dropped 4 bases, with 15 bases sitting between them. Here the CDR3 DNA reads TGCGCCAGCAGTCGGGACTCCACAGGAGAGACCCAGTACTTC. Translation: CASSRDSTGETQYF.

J is TRBJ2-3 and V is TRBV20-1, with TRBD2 identical over 7 bases. The CDR3 has 14 amino acids. Trimming took 5 bases from V and 2 from J; bases not matched to a gene: 7. Germline CDR1 and CDR2: DFQATT and SNEGSKA (reference sequence). The CDR3 nucleotides are TGCAGTGCTTATAATAGCGGGCCCACAGATACGCAGTATTTT. The encoded protein is CSAYNSGPTDTQYF.

The gene calls are TRBV12-3 or TRBV12-4 and TRBJ1-4; 7 nucleotides match TRBD1. Losses at the gene ends were 5 bases for V and 7 bases for J; bases not matched to a gene: 7. This CDR3 is built from 14 residues. In DNA, the CDR3 is TGTGCCAGCAGTCCACAGGGGTTGAGTGAAAAACTGTTTTTT. It yields the protein CASSPQGLSEKLFF.

The chain joins TRBV30 to TRBJ2-7; 8 bases map to TRBD2. CDR1 is GTSNPN, CDR2 SVGIG, per germline (reference sequence). CDR3 length: 13 amino acids. V dropped 2 bases and J dropped 4; count of bases not matched to a gene: 4. In DNA, the CDR3 is TGTGCCTGGAGTCGGGAGCGGGGGTACGAGCAGTACTTC. Its translation is CAWSRERGYEQYF.

The chain recombines TRBV5-1 with TRBJ2-5, with 10 bases identical to TRBD2. Trimming took 10 bases from V and 7 from J; bases not matched to a gene: 22. This CDR3 is 17 amino acids long. Looked up from germline, CDR1 is SGHRS and CDR2 is YFSETQ. The CDR3 bases are TGCGCCCGGTTCAGCGGGGGGGCCAAACCTTCAACGTGGACCCAGTACTTC. Its translation: CARFSGGAKPSTWTQYF. Together with reference TRBV5-1 and TRBJ2-5, the CDR3 gives the full variable domain: KAGVTQTPRYLIKTRGQQVTLSCSPISGHRSVSWYQQTPGQGLQFLFEYFSETQRNKGNFPGRFSGRQFSNSRSEMNVSTLELGDSALYLCARFSGGAKPSTWTQYFGPGTRLLVL.

J is TRBJ1-2 and V is TRBV9; 7 nucleotides align to TRBD1. The CDR3 loop spans 15 amino acids. With 2 bases clipped from V and 4 bases from J, the junction kept 8 bases outside the gene matches. The germline V gene encodes CDR1 SGDLS and CDR2 YYNGEE. CDR3 in amino acids: CASSVSGTASYGYTF. For the CDR3, the DNA is TGTGCCAGCAGCGTGTCAGGGACAGCCTCCTATGGCTACACCTTC.

This chain connects TRBV24-1 to TRBJ2-3; 7 bases line up with TRBD2. From germline, CDR1 is KGHDR and CDR2 SFDVKD. V shed 3 bases and J 1 base; nucleotides not matched to a gene: 6. The CDR3 is made up of 16 amino acids. In DNA, the CDR3 is TGTGCCACCAGTGATCCCTCTAGCGGCCGCACAGATACGCAGTATTTT. Encoded protein: CATSDPSSGRTDTQYF.

V is TRBV29-1 and J is TRBJ1-1; no firm D call. Germline V gives CDR1 SQVTM, CDR2 ANQGSEA. This CDR3 has 8 amino acids. V shed 4 bases and J shed 11 bases, with 5 bases lying between them. The CDR3 bases are TGCAGCGTTGCGGGGGCTTTCTTT. Protein product: CSVAGAFF. Together with reference TRBV29-1 and TRBJ1-1, the CDR3 gives the full variable domain: SAVISQKPSRDICQRGTSLTIQCQVDSQVTMMFWYRQQPGQSLTLIATANQGSEATYESGFVIDKFPISRPNLTFSTLTVSNMSPEDSSIYLCSVAGAFFGQGTRLTVV.

V usage is TRBV19 and J usage is TRBJ2-7, with a tentative D call TRBD1 (5 bases). CDR1 and CDR2 from the germline V gene are LNHDA and SQIVND (reference sequence). CDR3 length: 16 amino acids. Trimming shortened V by 7 bases and J by 3 bases, and 22 bases separated the two germline ends. In nucleotides, the CDR3 is TGTGCCAGTACCTCAATCCCCTGGGGCAGGGACTACGAGCAGTACTTC. Residues: CASTSIPWGRDYEQYF.

V is TRBV19 and J is TRBJ2-4; D possibly corresponds to TRBD2 (6 bases). The ends were cut back, 6 bases at V and 16 bases at J, with 19 bases in the middle. CDR1 and CDR2 from the germline V gene are LNHDA and SQIVND (reference sequence). This CDR3 region has 12 residues. CDR3 protein: CASSLTPGLLYF. The CDR3, as DNA: TGTGCCAGTAGCCTGACACCGGGACTCCTCTACTTC.

This CDR3 reads CAIRVEVPGSYEQYF. The CDR3 nucleotides read TGTGCCATCAGGGTCGAGGTCCCGGGGTCTTACGAGCAGTACTTC. The chain combines TRBV10-3 with TRBJ2-7; the D gene is possibly TRBD2 (5 bases). This CDR3 region has 15 residues. V lost 6 bases and J 4 bases, leaving 19 bases between the germline ends. CDR1 ENHRY and CDR2 SYGVKD come from the germline V gene.

This rearrangement joins TRBV5-1 to TRBJ2-1; TRBD1 aligns across 11 bases. CDR1 SGHRS and CDR2 YFSETQ come from the germline V gene. CDR3 size: 19 residues. Trimming cost V 5 bases and J 5 bases; bases outside gene matches: 18. CDR3 loop: CASRNRTGGPRGSHNEQFF. The CDR3 coding sequence is TGCGCCAGCAGAAATCGGACAGGGGGCCCTAGGGGGTCTCACAATGAGCAGTTCTTC. Variable domain in full (rest from reference TRBV5-1 and TRBJ2-1): KAGVTQTPRYLIKTRGQQVTLSCSPISGHRSVSWYQQTPGQGLQFLFEYFSETQRNKGNFPGRFSGRQFSNSRSEMNVSTLELGDSALYLCASRNRTGGPRGSHNEQFFGPGTRLTVL.

The rearrangement uses TRBV7-2 and TRBJ2-3; D gene uncertain. The CDR3 covers 14 residues. The ends were cut back, 0 bases at V and 9 bases at J, with 13 bases in the middle. Looked up from germline, CDR1 is SGHTA and CDR2 is FQGNSA. The CDR3 coding sequence is TGTGCCAGCAGCTTAGCGTGGCGGACCTGCACGCAGTATTTT. Its protein product is CASSLAWRTCTQYF.

The sample holds many counts of this clonotype. J is TRBJ2-3 and V is TRBV4-1, with 8 nucleotides matching TRBD2. Trimming cost V 0 bases and J 6 bases; bases outside gene matches: 8. The CDR3 contains 16 residues. CDR1 and CDR2 from the germline V gene are MGHRA and YSYEKL. CDR3 nucleotide sequence: TGCGCCAGCAGCCAAGAGGCTAGCGGGTTGGAGGATACGCAGTATTTT. Encoded protein: CASSQEASGLEDTQYF.

The chain joins TRBV20-1 to TRBJ2-7; 8 nucleotides align to TRBD1. The CDR3 is 15 amino acids. Germline CDR1 reads DFQATT; CDR2 reads SNEGSKA (reference sequence). After removal of 0 bases from V and 2 bases from J, the junction contained 6 bases not matched to a gene. The CDR3 loop is CSARDSETGAYEQYV. DNA for the CDR3: TGCAGTGCTAGAGATTCCGAGACAGGGGCCTACGAGCAGTACGTC.

This clonotype was detected ten times or more. The chain carries TRBV7-2 and TRBJ2-7; D is uncertain. Trimming stripped 4 bases from V and 0 bases from J, with 13 bases between. From germline, CDR1 is SGHTA and CDR2 FQGNSA. CDR3 length equals 15 residues. The CDR3 is CASSSDLWSSYEQYF. DNA for the CDR3: TGTGCCAGCAGCTCGGACCTTTGGAGCTCCTACGAGCAGTACTTC.

V and J are TRBV7-9 and TRBJ2-7; 8 positions match TRBD2. CDR1 is SEHNR, CDR2 FQNEAQ, per germline (reference sequence). The V and J ends lost 5 bases and 4 bases, in that order; junction bases with no gene match: 10. The CDR3 extends over 15 amino acids. In nucleotides, the CDR3 is TGTGCCAGCAGCCTGCGGGGGGCCATGGCGTACGAGCAGTACTTC. Its translation: CASSLRGAMAYEQYF. Drawing the rest from reference TRBV7-9 and TRBJ2-7, the complete variable domain is DTGVSQNPRHKITKRGQNVTFRCDPISEHNRLYWYRQTLGQGPEFLTYFQNEAQLEKSRLLSDRFSAERPKGSFSTLEIQRTEQGDSAMYLCASSLRGAMAYEQYFGPGTRLTVT.

This chain uses TRBV7-9 with TRBJ1-1, with TRBD1 as a possible D gene (6 bases). V lost 10 bases to trimming and J lost 0 bases, with 21 bases between them. The V gene's germline CDR1 is SEHNR and CDR2 FQNEAQ (reference sequence). The CDR3 consists of 16 residues. CDR3 residues: CAIGGQQGSLNTEAFF. In nucleotides, the CDR3 is TGTGCCATTGGGGGGCAACAGGGAAGCCTGAACACTGAAGCTTTCTTT.

There are a few counts of this clonotype. The rearrangement links TRBV12-3 or TRBV12-4 to TRBJ1-5; D call uncertain. Trimming removed 7 bases from V and 0 bases from J, with 13 bases in between. The CDR3 length is 15 residues. In nucleotides, the CDR3 is TGTGCCAGCACCCCAGACGGGATTAGCAATCAGCCCCAGCATTTT. It yields the protein CASTPDGISNQPQHF.

This clonotype showed up just a few times. The gene calls are TRBV20-1 and TRBJ2-3, with D perhaps matching TRBD1 (6 bases). Deletions cut 5 bases from V and 11 bases from J, with 20 bases between. The CDR3 is made up of 13 amino acids. The V gene's germline CDR1 is DFQATT and CDR2 SNEGSKA (reference sequence). CDR3 region: CSADQQVKGEQYF. As DNA, the CDR3 is TGCAGTGCTGACCAACAGGTTAAGGGGGAGCAGTATTTT.

This rearrangement joins TRBV20-1 to TRBJ1-2, with D uncertain. This CDR3 is 13 amino acids long. V was clipped by 5 bases and J by 6 bases, with 16 bases between them. Germline V gives CDR1 DFQATT, CDR2 SNEGSKA (reference sequence). The CDR3 nucleotides are TGCAGTGCTGGGCAACCGGGAAGCAATGGCTACACCTTC. Encoded protein: CSAGQPGSNGYTF.

The genes are TRBV20-1 and TRBJ1-1; D gene uncertain. The V end was cut by 0 bases, the J end by 6 bases, with 14 bases between. CDR3 length equals 14 residues. Per germline, CDR1 DFQATT and CDR2 SNEGSKA (reference sequence). The CDR3 sequence is CSARDRRGGSEAFF. Written as DNA, the CDR3 is TGCAGTGCTAGAGATCGCCGGGGAGGGTCTGAAGCTTTCTTT.

The chain recombines TRBV30 with TRBJ2-7; 13 positions agree with TRBD2. Per germline, CDR1 GTSNPN and CDR2 SVGIG (reference sequence). Trimming removed 3 bases from V and 4 bases from J; junction bases left unmatched: 9. There are 16 residues in the CDR3. CDR3 in amino acids: CAWSGLAGALPYEQYF. CDR3 nucleotides: TGTGCCTGGAGCGGACTAGCGGGGGCCCTCCCTTACGAGCAGTACTTC.

V is TRBV24-1 and J is TRBJ2-5; TRBD1 might be the D (5 bases). CDR1 and CDR2 from the germline V gene are KGHDR and SFDVKD. The CDR3 length is 12 residues. Trimming pared 6 bases from V and 5 bases from J, leaving 9 bases between. CDR3 nucleotide sequence: TGTGCCACCAGTACAGGTTGGGAGACCCAGTACTTC. This translates into CATSTGWETQYF.